This passage covers 32 T cell receptor beta chains from one sample sequenced in a study of EBV T-cell therapy then PD-1 blockade in nasopharyngeal carcinoma. No antigens are known for them. Some clones are missing from TCRdb's copy, which holds only in-frame ones; the method was immunoSEQ multiplex PCR. The sample contains under 30,000 clones, about 80% of which appear only once. Specified treatment: AdE1-LMPpoly-expanded autologous EBV-specific T-cell therapy followed by anti-PD-1 nivolumab. Sequencing used CD8+ T cells from blood, obtained between days 50 and 65 from a patient whose treatment included autologous EBV-specific T cells and nivolumab. The receptor source for this set is a middle-aged man with nasopharyngeal carcinoma.

V gene TRBV27 combines with J gene TRBJ1-5, with D possibly TRBD1 on 5 matching bases. Per the germline V gene, CDR1 is MNHEY and CDR2 is SMNVEV (reference sequence). V was clipped by 2 bases and J by 2 bases, with 13 bases between them. The length of the CDR3 is 16 residues. CDR3 loop: CASSLTSGLRNQPQHF. The CDR3 nucleotides read TGTGCCAGCAGTTTAACCTCAGGGTTGCGCAATCAGCCCCAGCATTTT.

V is TRBV6-5 and J is TRBJ2-7; 9 nucleotides line up with TRBD1. Germline trimming cut 4 bases from V and 7 bases from J; bases unmatched to any gene: 11. Germline V gene lookup returns CDR1 MNHEY and CDR2 SVGAGI. The CDR3 contains 15 residues. CDR3 region: CASSSDHRQGGEQYF. In DNA form, the CDR3 reads TGTGCCAGCAGTTCCGACCACCGACAGGGGGGAGAGCAGTACTTC.

The rearrangement uses TRBV5-1 and TRBJ2-3, with D hard to call. The CDR3 totals 14 residues. Germline loops: CDR1 SGHRS, CDR2 YFSETQ. Deletions cut 1 base from V and 3 bases from J, with 9 bases between. The CDR3 loop is CASSLWAATDTQYF. CDR3 nucleotides: TGCGCCAGCAGCTTGTGGGCAGCAACAGATACGCAGTATTTT.

The chain has TRBV10-3 and TRBJ2-3; D is perhaps TRBD2 (5 bases). The germline V gene encodes CDR1 ENHRY and CDR2 SYGVKD. The germline V and J ends were trimmed by 2 bases and 2 bases, with 8 bases remaining between them. CDR3 size: 14 residues. CDR3 nucleotides: TGTGCCATCAGTGAGCTAGCCTCCACAGATACGCAGTATTTT. Residues: CAISELASTDTQYF.

The CDR3 nucleotides are TGTGCCAGTAGTATAAGGTCGGGGATCCCCCCGACCCAGCATTTT. Residues: CASSIRSGIPPTQHF. The rearrangement joins TRBV19 to TRBJ1-5; D not certain. Trimming took off 2 bases at V and 11 bases at J, with 19 bases between the two ends. Germline V CDR1 and CDR2: LNHDA, SQIVND (reference sequence). This CDR3 comprises 15 residues. Drawing the rest from reference TRBV19 and TRBJ1-5, the complete variable domain is DGGITQSPKYLFRKEGQNVTLSCEQNLNHDAMYWYRQDPGQGLRLIYYSQIVNDFQKGDIAEGYSVSREKKESFPLTVTSAQKNPTAFYLCASSIRSGIPPTQHFGDGTRLSIL.

The chain links TRBV7-9 to TRBJ1-2; D gene uncertain. V shed 1 base and J shed 6 bases, with 12 bases lying between them. The CDR3 is 14 residues long. Germline CDR1 and CDR2: SEHNR and FQNEAQ (reference sequence). The CDR3 here is CASSLGSGGHGYTF. The CDR3 DNA is TGTGCCAGCAGCTTAGGGTCGGGAGGACATGGCTACACCTTC.

The chain carries TRBV4-3 and TRBJ1-3; TRBD1 is a possible D gene (5 bases). In germline, CDR1 is LGHNA, CDR2 YSLEER. With 0 bases removed from V and 0 bases from J, the gap between germline ends came to 21 bases. The CDR3 is 20 amino acids. The CDR3 bases are TGCGCCAGCAGCCAAGACTATCATCACGACAGTCTCTTCTCTGGAAACACCATATATTTT. This sequence encodes CASSQDYHHDSLFSGNTIYF.

CDR3 loop: CASSQLEGGLYQPQHF. CDR3 coding DNA: TGCGCCAGCAGCCAACTGGAAGGGGGCCTCTATCAGCCCCAGCATTTT. J is TRBJ1-5 and V is TRBV4-1; 7 nucleotides line up with TRBD1. The V segment lost 2 bases and the J segment 5 bases; nucleotides outside the gene matches: 9. Germline CDR1 is MGHRA and CDR2 is YSYEKL. This CDR3 has 16 residues.

This clone came up a few times. V usage is TRBV30 and J usage is TRBJ1-5; D is possibly TRBD1 (6 bases). The length of the CDR3 is 14 residues. Trimming took off 3 bases at V and 6 bases at J, with 15 bases between the two ends. Germline lookup yields CDR1 GTSNPN and CDR2 SVGIG (reference sequence). For the CDR3, the DNA is TGTGCCTGGAGCCGGGACACCGGAGGTCAGCCCCAGCATTTT. Amino acid sequence: CAWSRDTGGQPQHF.

This chain joins TRBV6-5 and TRBJ2-2; D might be TRBD2 (5 bases). The CDR3 has 14 amino acids. The germline V and J ends were trimmed by 3 bases and 1 base, with 6 bases remaining between them. Per the germline V gene, CDR1 is MNHEY and CDR2 is SVGAGI. In DNA, the CDR3 is TGTGCCAGCAGTTATGGACTGAACACCGGGGAGCTGTTTTTT. Amino acid sequence: CASSYGLNTGELFF.

The gene calls are TRBV7-8 and TRBJ2-7, with D possibly TRBD2 on 7 matching bases. This CDR3 is 13 amino acids long. In germline, CDR1 is SGHVS, CDR2 FQNEAQ. V was pared by 7 bases and J by 3 bases, with 13 bases between. The DNA for the CDR3 is TGTGCCAGCAAGGAGGGGGGGTACTACGAGCAGTACTTC. The encoded protein is CASKEGGYYEQYF.

J is TRBJ1-2 and V is TRBV5-6; 7 nucleotides align to TRBD1. CDR3 length: 13 residues. V lost 2 bases and J lost 8; bases outside the gene matches: 6. The germline gives CDR1 SGHDT, CDR2 YYEEEE. Written as DNA, the CDR3 is TGTGCCAGCAGCTTAGGGACAGCATGGGGCTACACCTTC. Amino acid sequence: CASSLGTAWGYTF.

This clone showed up just once. This rearrangement joins TRBV2 to TRBJ2-5; weak D call: TRBD1 (6 bases). V was trimmed by 8 bases and J by 4 bases, leaving 14 bases between them. CDR3 length: 13 amino acids. Looked up from germline, CDR1 is SNHLY and CDR2 is FYNNEI. The CDR3 nucleotides read TGTGCCAGCCTGCGGACAGTTCGAGAGACCCAGTACTTC. It is translated as CASLRTVRETQYF. Together with reference TRBV2 and TRBJ2-5, the CDR3 gives the full variable domain: EPEVTQTPSHQVTQMGQEVILRCVPISNHLYFYWYRQILGQKVEFLVSFYNNEISEKSEIFDDQFSVERPDGSNFTLKIRSTKLEDSAMYFCASLRTVRETQYFGPGTRLLVL.

This clone was observed once. The gene calls are TRBV6-5 and TRBJ1-2, with D possibly TRBD1 on 5 matching bases. This CDR3 is built from 14 residues. Trimming shortened V by 2 bases and J by 2 bases, and 9 bases separated the two germline ends. Germline assignment: CDR1 MNHEY and CDR2 SVGAGI. The CDR3 loop reads CASSYIGGNYGYTF. In DNA, the CDR3 is TGTGCCAGCAGTTACATTGGGGGGAACTATGGCTACACCTTC.

The chain links TRBV7-2 to TRBJ2-7; no clear D. V lost 3 bases and J 2 bases, leaving 11 bases between the germline ends. Germline V gene sequence: CDR1 SGHTA, CDR2 FQGNSA. This CDR3 has 14 amino acids. CDR3 nucleotide sequence: TGTGCCAGCAGCTTGGACCCTGCGGCCTACGAGCAGTACTTC. It specifies CASSLDPAAYEQYF.

CDR3 sequence: CASSDRDTGELFF. CDR3 DNA sequence: TGTGCCAGCAGTGACAGGGACACCGGGGAGCTGTTTTTT. V usage is TRBV25-1 and J usage is TRBJ2-2, with D possibly TRBD1 on 5 matching bases. The germline gives CDR1 MGHDK, CDR2 SYGVNS. The V and J ends lost 3 bases and 3 bases respectively, with 5 bases between them. The length of the CDR3 is 13 residues.

The gene calls are TRBV19 and TRBJ1-5; D not resolved. CDR3 length equals 16 residues. Trimming removed 0 bases from V and 2 bases from J, with 11 bases in between. Germline CDR1 reads LNHDA; CDR2 reads SQIVND (reference sequence). The CDR3 sequence is CASSIDLDSGNQPQHF. The CDR3 bases are TGTGCCAGTAGTATAGACCTCGATAGTGGCAATCAGCCCCAGCATTTT.

The chain combines TRBV9 with TRBJ2-7, with 10 bases fitting TRBD2. CDR1 is SGDLS, CDR2 YYNGEE, per germline. The CDR3 length is 13 residues. With 8 bases clipped from V and 3 bases from J, the junction kept 5 bases outside the gene matches. For the CDR3, the DNA is TGTGCCAGACGAGCGGGGGGGATCTACGAGCAGTACTTC. Translating it yields CARRAGGIYEQYF.

The V gene is TRBV6-5, the J gene TRBJ1-2; TRBD1 is a possible D gene (5 bases). V shed 0 bases and J shed 4 bases, with 12 bases lying between them. This CDR3 contains 15 residues. Germline V gene data show CDR1 as MNHEY and CDR2 as SVGAGI. The DNA for the CDR3 is TGTGCCAGCAGTTACTCGCGAGGGGACTTCTATGGCTACACCTTC. As protein: CASSYSRGDFYGYTF.

The rearrangement uses TRBV9 and TRBJ2-2; 7 bases map to TRBD1. The CDR3 contains 16 residues. The V segment lost 3 bases and the J segment 1 base; nucleotides outside the gene matches: 6. Per the germline V gene, CDR1 is SGDLS and CDR2 is YYNGEE. CDR3 protein: CASSGRQGKNTGELFF. CDR3 sequence (DNA): TGTGCCAGCAGCGGGCGACAGGGAAAGAACACCGGGGAGCTGTTTTTT.

The chain couples TRBV7-9 to TRBJ1-6, with 8 bases aligning to TRBD1. This CDR3 comprises 15 residues. The trim removed 6 bases at V and 6 bases at J, leaving 7 bases unmatched. Germline V gives CDR1 SEHNR, CDR2 FQNEAQ (reference sequence). The DNA for the CDR3 is TGTGCCAGCAGTCCCCCGACAGGGGCTAATTCACCCCTCCACTTT. It is translated as CASSPPTGANSPLHF.

CDR3 region: CASSVYSGVFSNEQFF. DNA for the CDR3: TGTGCCAGCAGTGTTTACAGCGGGGTCTTCAGCAATGAGCAGTTCTTC. V usage is TRBV6-1 and J usage is TRBJ2-1; the match to TRBD2 covers 7 bases. The CDR3 contains 16 residues. Germline CDR1 reads MNHNS; CDR2 reads SASEGT. V shed 4 bases and J 6 bases; nucleotides not matched to a gene: 12.

There are a few counts of this clone. The chain has TRBV7-8 and TRBJ2-7; D might be TRBD2 (5 bases). Trimming stripped 2 bases from V and 5 bases from J, with 16 bases between. Germline V gives CDR1 SGHVS, CDR2 FQNEAQ. This CDR3 has 15 residues. The CDR3 DNA follows: TGTGCCAGCAGCTTATCTATCCATCCGAGGGACGAGCAGTACTTC. This codes for CASSLSIHPRDEQYF.

V gene TRBV5-1 combines with J gene TRBJ2-7, with D perhaps TRBD1 or TRBD2 (5 bases each). CDR3 size: 14 residues. Per the germline V gene, CDR1 is SGHRS and CDR2 is YFSETQ. Trimming left V 4 bases short and J 2 bases short, with 13 bases between. The CDR3 loop is CASSTGGMTYEQYF. The CDR3 nucleotides read TGCGCCAGCAGCACAGGAGGTATGACCTACGAGCAGTACTTC.

J is TRBJ2-4 and V is TRBV27, with 12 bases matching TRBD2. CDR1 MNHEY and CDR2 SMNVEV come from the germline V gene (reference sequence). The junction had 4 bases not matched to a gene; V was cut back by 6 bases and J by 7 bases. This CDR3 region has 14 residues. Here the CDR3 DNA reads TGTGCCAGCAGCCTCCTAGCGGGGGGGAACATTCAGTACTTC. It translates to CASSLLAGGNIQYF.

As to this clone: One junction end does not reproduce the germline sequence, and a read error may be involved. The chain is built from TRBV13 and TRBJ2-7, with 9 nucleotides matching TRBD1. Looked up from germline, CDR1 is PRHDT and CDR2 is FYEKMQ (reference sequence). There are 12 residues in the CDR3. The CDR3 reads CASSFAPGQGSF. Written as DNA, the CDR3 is TGTGCCAGCAGCTTTGCCCCGGGACAGGGATCCTTC.

The chain links TRBV15 to TRBJ1-5; D may be TRBD1 (5 bases). The CDR3 extends over 17 amino acids. Germline V gene lookup returns CDR1 LNHNV and CDR2 YYDKDF (reference sequence). V lost 0 bases and J lost 0, with 12 bases in between. In DNA, the CDR3 is TGTGCCACCAGCAGAGACAGGGCTCTTGATAGCAATCAGCCCCAGCATTTT. Amino acid sequence: CATSRDRALDSNQPQHF.

V gene TRBV7-2 combines with J gene TRBJ2-5; D tentatively fits TRBD1 or TRBD2 (5 bases each). V was clipped by 4 bases and J by 5 bases, with 14 bases between them. Germline CDR1 and CDR2: SGHTA and FQGNSA. The CDR3 runs 14 residues. The CDR3 loop is CASSSLLWGETQYF. The CDR3 DNA sequence: TGTGCCAGCAGCTCGCTATTATGGGGGGAGACCCAGTACTTC.

This clone was detected a few times. V and J are TRBV11-2 and TRBJ2-5; 8 bases fit TRBD2. Germline V gene lookup returns CDR1 SGHAT and CDR2 FQNNGV. The J segment lost 4 bases and the V segment lost 0 bases, leaving 7 bases of the junction unmatched. This CDR3 has 16 amino acids. CDR3 sequence reads: CASSLDLTGGAETQYF. The CDR3 region has the DNA TGTGCCAGCAGCTTAGATCTAACGGGGGGGGCAGAGACCCAGTACTTC.

The rearrangement joins TRBV30 to TRBJ1-1; tentatively, D is TRBD1 (6 bases). Germline CDR1 GTSNPN, CDR2 SVGIG (reference sequence). Trimming took 5 bases from V and 0 from J, leaving 16 bases between them. CDR3 size: 15 residues. DNA of the CDR3: TGTGCCTGGGCCTATTACGGGGGCGTGAACACTGAAGCTTTCTTT. Protein product: CAWAYYGGVNTEAFF.

The V call is TRBV28, the J call TRBJ1-2, with 8 bases fitting TRBD1. There are 15 residues in the CDR3. Germline trimming cut 3 bases from V and 4 bases from J; bases unmatched to any gene: 7. Germline V gene lookup returns CDR1 MDHEN and CDR2 SYDVKM. The CDR3 nucleotides read TGTGCCAGCAGTTTTGGGACAGGCCCTTTCTATGGCTACACCTTC. Amino acids: CASSFGTGPFYGYTF.

The chain recombines TRBV7-8 with TRBJ2-7; 14 bases map to TRBD2. This CDR3 spans 15 amino acids. V dropped 5 bases and J dropped 2; count of bases not matched to a gene: 2. Germline loops: CDR1 SGHVS, CDR2 FQNEAQ. For the CDR3, the DNA is TGTGCCAGCAGCCTGGGACTAGCGGGGGCCTACGAGCAGTACTTC. Protein product: CASSLGLAGAYEQYF.